The 30 T cell receptor beta chains below come from one sample, sequenced in a study of T cell repertoires in cytomegalovirus infection. TCRdb reanalysed the reads using MiXCR and keeps one entry per CDR3 protein. The sample yields hundreds of thousands of distinct CDR3 sequences, approximately 34% seen once. Sequencing was done on a sample of PBMCs. The receptors shown here come from a human donor in good health (CMV status not recorded). Some clones in this sample may be carry-over from other donors' samples.

Regarding this clonotype: A much larger clone differs from this one at a single base, so this may be a read error. J is TRBJ1-3 and V is TRBV7-2; D gene unclear. Between the trimmed V and J ends, which lost 1 base and 10 bases, there was a span of 11 bases. This CDR3 has 13 residues. Germline V gene sequence: CDR1 SGHTA, CDR2 FQGNSA. The CDR3 protein is CASSLGQIVTIYF. In DNA, the CDR3 is TGTGCCAGCAGCTTAGGCCAGATAGTGACCATATATTTT. Based on the CDR3 plus reference TRBV7-2 and TRBJ1-3, the full variable domain is GAGVSQSPSNKVTEKGKDVELRCDPISGHTALYWYRQSLGQGLEFLIYFQGNSAPDKSGLPSDRFSAERTGGSVSTLTIQRTQQEDSAVYLCASSLGQIVTIYFGEGSWLTVV.

The chain uses TRBV12-3 or TRBV12-4 and TRBJ2-3; 11 bases map to TRBD2. This CDR3 comprises 16 residues. V shed 6 bases, J shed 3 bases, and the junction held 8 bases outside the gene matches. The CDR3 nucleotides are TGTGCCAGCAGACTACTAGCGGGAGTGGGGACAGATACGCAGTATTTT. Its protein is CASRLLAGVGTDTQYF.

The chain has TRBV5-4 and TRBJ2-5; D assignment may be TRBD1 or TRBD2 (6 bases each). With 5 bases removed from V and 4 bases from J, the gap between germline ends came to 15 bases. Germline-derived CDR1 and CDR2 are SGHNT and YYREEE (reference sequence). CDR3 size: 14 residues. DNA of the CDR3: TGTGCCAGCAGTTACAATACGGGGGCAGAGACCCAGTACTTC. As protein: CASSYNTGAETQYF.

This clonotype was observed a few times. The genes are TRBV28 and TRBJ2-5; D perhaps matches TRBD1 (5 bases). Germline loops: CDR1 MDHEN, CDR2 SYDVKM. CDR3 size: 18 residues. With 2 bases removed from V and 6 bases from J, the gap between germline ends came to 25 bases. DNA of the CDR3: TGTGCCAGCAGTTTAATCGTCTCTCGTGGTACCGCAGGGAAGACCCAGTACTTC. Translation gives CASSLIVSRGTAGKTQYF.

The J gene is TRBJ2-7, the V gene TRBV28, with a possible D match to TRBD2 (6 bases). Germline CDR1 is MDHEN and CDR2 is SYDVKM. The V gene lost 6 bases and the J gene lost 4 bases, with 22 bases spanning the gap. The CDR3 is 16 amino acids. The CDR3 here is CASSPSSVGKFYEQYF. CDR3 bases: TGTGCCAGCAGCCCTTCTAGCGTGGGGAAATTTTACGAGCAGTACTTC.

The sample holds a few counts of this clonotype. The rearrangement joins TRBV30 to TRBJ1-6; 7 bases agree with TRBD1. Germline V CDR1 and CDR2: GTSNPN, SVGIG (reference sequence). V lost 2 bases to trimming and J lost 4 bases; unmatched junction nucleotides: 2. This CDR3 has 14 amino acids. CDR3 residues: CAWSTDRYNSPLHF. DNA for the CDR3: TGTGCCTGGAGTACGGACAGGTATAATTCACCCCTCCACTTT.

This rearrangement joins TRBV18 to TRBJ1-4; D may be TRBD1 (5 bases). Germline V CDR1 and CDR2: KGHSH, LQKENI. Trimming pared 3 bases from V and 6 bases from J, leaving 14 bases between. The CDR3 consists of 15 residues. The CDR3 DNA reads as TGTGCCAGCTCACCCCGGAGGGGCCAGGATGAAAAACTGTTTTTT. It codes for CASSPRRGQDEKLFF.

This clonotype was detected only a few times. This sequence joins TRBV5-1 and TRBJ1-6, with D perhaps matching TRBD1 (5 bases). The V gene lost 1 base and the J gene lost 7 bases, with 12 bases spanning the gap. The CDR3 is 15 residues long. Germline CDR1 is SGHRS and CDR2 is YFSETQ. The CDR3 is CASSLLGEGNSPLHF. The CDR3 region has the DNA TGCGCCAGCAGCTTGTTGGGGGAGGGGAATTCACCCCTCCACTTT.

The table lists this clonotype with a few counts. The chain combines TRBV20-1 with TRBJ2-1; no firm D call. This CDR3 spans 12 amino acids. The germline V and J ends were trimmed by 7 bases and 6 bases, with 13 bases remaining between them. Germline assignment: CDR1 DFQATT and CDR2 SNEGSKA (reference sequence). The CDR3 spells CSVTKVGNEQFF. Written as DNA, the CDR3 is TGCAGTGTCACAAAGGTTGGCAATGAGCAGTTCTTC.

The chain is built from TRBV7-9 and TRBJ1-4; the D gene is possibly TRBD1 (5 bases). The ends were cut back, 4 bases at V and 4 bases at J, with 16 bases in the middle. This CDR3 is 16 amino acids long. Germline CDR1 reads SEHNR; CDR2 reads FQNEAQ (reference sequence). DNA for the CDR3: TGTGCCAGCAGCTCCCGGGACTCGGCCCTTAATGAAAAACTGTTTTTT. It specifies CASSSRDSALNEKLFF.

This clonotype was detected only a few times. V and J are TRBV19 and TRBJ1-2; D is perhaps TRBD1 (5 bases). The CDR3 contains 14 residues. The V end lost 5 bases, the J end lost 0 bases, and 10 bases lay between the germline ends. Germline CDR1 and CDR2: LNHDA and SQIVND (reference sequence). CDR3 bases: TGTGCCAGTAGTGTCGGGACGGCTAACTATGGCTACACCTTC. It translates to CASSVGTANYGYTF.

For this clonotype: Because it lacks the conserved phenylalanine or tryptophan at the end, this CDR3 is likely a read error. V is TRBV7-6 and J is TRBJ1-1; 8 bases map to TRBD1. Germline V CDR1 and CDR2: SGHVS, FNYEAQ. The CDR3 length is 14 residues. J gave up 4 bases and V 9 bases, and 10 bases lay outside the gene matches. In nucleotides, the CDR3 is TGTGCCAGTTCGGGACAGGCTGAAGGCACTGAAGCTTTCTGT. Translated: CASSGQAEGTEAFC.

The V gene is TRBV10-3, the J gene TRBJ2-2, with 15 bases lining up with TRBD2. With 6 bases clipped from V and 4 bases from J, the junction kept 12 bases outside the gene matches. Germline V lookup: CDR1 ENHRY, CDR2 SYGVKD. This CDR3 is 19 amino acids long. For the CDR3, the DNA is TGTGCCATCAGAGCCGACTGGACTAGCGGGAGGGCCATCACCGGGGAGCTGTTTTTT. Encoded protein: CAIRADWTSGRAITGELFF.

The rearrangement uses TRBV11-1 and TRBJ2-2; weak D call: TRBD2 (5 bases). Germline CDR1 reads SGHAT; CDR2 reads FQDESV (reference sequence). The CDR3 contains 18 residues. Trimming removed 2 bases from V and 3 bases from J, with 19 bases in between. The CDR3 nucleotides are TGTGCCAGCAGCTTAATTGGTAGAGGGCAGGCGTACACCGGGGAGCTGTTTTTT. This sequence encodes CASSLIGRGQAYTGELFF.

This clonotype has ten or more counts. The CDR3 bases are TGTGCCAGCAGTTTGGCAGGGCTGTTGGAGACCCAGTACTTC. Translated, it gives CASSLAGLLETQYF. This sequence joins TRBV12-3 or TRBV12-4 and TRBJ2-5, with D possibly matching TRBD1 (5 bases). This CDR3 comprises 14 residues. Trimming stripped 3 bases from V and 5 bases from J, with 13 bases between.

This clonotype has a handful of counts. V and J are TRBV7-2 and TRBJ2-1, with 10 bases matching TRBD2. The germline CDR1 and CDR2 sequences are SGHTA and FQGNSA. J gave up 4 bases and V 5 bases, and 8 bases lay outside the gene matches. This CDR3 contains 16 residues. The CDR3 reads CASSPRASGRYNEQFF. The CDR3 region has the DNA TGTGCCAGCAGCCCGAGGGCTAGCGGGAGATACAATGAGCAGTTCTTC.

V gene TRBV2 combines with J gene TRBJ2-3; 9 nucleotides match TRBD2. This CDR3 is built from 15 residues. CDR1 and CDR2 from the germline V gene are SNHLY and FYNNEI. The V gene end was trimmed by 6 bases and the J gene end by 0 bases; junction bases not matched to a gene: 4. CDR3 sequence: CASRETSGSTDTQYF. CDR3 coding DNA: TGTGCCAGCAGGGAGACTAGCGGTAGCACAGATACGCAGTATTTT.

This clonotype has just a few counts. The J gene is TRBJ2-1, the V gene TRBV12-3 or TRBV12-4; D perhaps matches TRBD1 (9 bases). Trimming removed 5 bases from V and 6 bases from J, with 17 bases in between. This CDR3 comprises 15 residues. The CDR3: CASSNRGRGVNEQFF. The CDR3 coding sequence is TGTGCCAGCAGTAACAGGGGGCGGGGGGTCAATGAGCAGTTCTTC.

The sample holds a few counts of this clonotype. The chain has TRBV7-2 and TRBJ1-1; no firm D call. CDR1 is SGHTA, CDR2 FQGNSA, per germline. Deletions cut 1 base from V and 8 bases from J, with 8 bases between. The CDR3 has 12 residues. In DNA, the CDR3 is TGTGCCAGCAGCTTAGGTCCGGAGGAAGCTTTCTTT. It encodes CASSLGPEEAFF.

The sample holds a few counts of this clonotype. The V and J genes are TRBV11-1 and TRBJ2-2, with D perhaps TRBD1 or TRBD2 (5 bases each). Germline V lookup: CDR1 SGHAT, CDR2 FQDESV (reference sequence). The CDR3 is made up of 16 amino acids. V was pared by 3 bases and J by 1 base, with 12 bases between. The CDR3 DNA reads TGTGCCAGCAGCTTCCGGGACCCCAGGAACACCGGGGAGCTGTTTTTT. Translated, it gives CASSFRDPRNTGELFF.

This chain uses TRBV29-1 with TRBJ1-4; 7 bases map to TRBD1. V was pared by 4 bases and J by 8 bases, with 16 bases of the junction left unmatched. Germline loops: CDR1 SQVTM, CDR2 ANQGSEA. The CDR3 runs to 16 residues. The CDR3 sequence is CSVAGEYRGAGEKLFF. The DNA for the CDR3 is TGCAGCGTTGCCGGGGAATACAGGGGCGCGGGAGAAAAACTGTTTTTT.

The chain employs TRBV19 and TRBJ2-6, with a weak D call TRBD1 (5 bases). V dropped 3 bases and J dropped 2 bases, with 8 bases sitting between them. Germline CDR1 reads LNHDA; CDR2 reads SQIVND (reference sequence). The CDR3 length is 15 residues. The CDR3 sequence is CASSISGPGANVLTF. In nucleotides, the CDR3 is TGTGCCAGTAGTATCTCAGGGCCTGGGGCCAACGTCCTGACTTTC.

The chain's CDR3 is CASSPEEPKNIQYF. The CDR3 DNA reads as TGTGCCAGCAGCCCAGAAGAACCCAAAAACATTCAGTACTTC. The gene calls are TRBV4-2 and TRBJ2-4; D call uncertain. The germline V gene has CDR1 LGHNA and CDR2 YNFKEQ. V dropped 4 bases and J dropped 2 bases, with 9 bases sitting between them. This CDR3 spans 14 amino acids.

This clonotype appeared a few times. The V and J genes are TRBV25-1 and TRBJ1-5, with D hard to call. CDR1 is MGHDK and CDR2 is SYGVNS in the germline V gene. V was shortened by 4 bases and J by 2 bases, with 15 bases between the two germline ends. The CDR3 length is 16 residues. CDR3 amino acids: CASSGRRRRGNQPQHF. Here the CDR3 DNA reads TGTGCCAGCAGTGGCCGACGGAGGAGGGGCAATCAGCCCCAGCATTTT.

This clonotype was found a few times. This chain joins TRBV27 and TRBJ1-3, with D possibly matching TRBD1 (5 bases). The CDR3 has 15 residues. With 3 bases removed from V and 0 bases from J, the gap between germline ends came to 9 bases. The germline V gene has CDR1 MNHEY and CDR2 SMNVEV (reference sequence). CDR3 DNA sequence: TGTGCCAGCAGTTTGAAGGGGAACTCTGGAAACACCATATATTTT. Amino acid sequence: CASSLKGNSGNTIYF.

The V call is TRBV28, the J call TRBJ1-5; D gene unclear. V lost 5 bases to trimming and J lost 3 bases, with 14 bases between them. Germline values: CDR1 MDHEN, CDR2 SYDVKM. The CDR3 spans 15 residues. In DNA, the CDR3 is TGTGCCAGCAGTCCTCGGGTGGGCCTCAATCAGCCCCAGCATTTT. This sequence encodes CASSPRVGLNQPQHF.

This clonotype appeared many times. The chain is built from TRBV7-2 and TRBJ1-2, with 9 bases aligning to TRBD1. The CDR3 runs 15 residues. From germline, CDR1 is SGHTA and CDR2 FQGNSA. The V and J ends lost 0 bases and 5 bases, in that order; junction bases with no gene match: 4. This chain's CDR3 is CASSLAGTGIYGYTF. Written as DNA, the CDR3 is TGTGCCAGCAGCTTAGCGGGGACAGGGATATATGGCTACACCTTC.

This clonotype was observed a few times. V is TRBV5-1 and J is TRBJ1-2; the D gene is possibly TRBD1 (5 bases). Trimming took 3 bases from V and 0 from J, leaving 12 bases between them. Germline assignment: CDR1 SGHRS and CDR2 YFSETQ. The CDR3 covers 15 residues. The CDR3 loop is CASSSVGGSNYGYTF. CDR3 coding DNA: TGCGCCAGCAGCTCGGTGGGGGGGTCTAACTATGGCTACACCTTC. The entire variable domain, with the rest obtained from reference TRBV5-1 and TRBJ1-2, is as follows: KAGVTQTPRYLIKTRGQQVTLSCSPISGHRSVSWYQQTPGQGLQFLFEYFSETQRNKGNFPGRFSGRQFSNSRSEMNVSTLELGDSALYLCASSSVGGSNYGYTFGSGTRLTVV.

A few counts support this clonotype. The J gene is TRBJ2-7, the V gene TRBV7-2, with D perhaps given as TRBD1 or TRBD2 (6 bases each). V dropped 6 bases and J dropped 7 bases, with 13 bases sitting between them. The CDR3 contains 12 residues. The germline V gene has CDR1 SGHTA and CDR2 FQGNSA. The CDR3 spells CASSNQGREQYF. The DNA for the CDR3 is TGTGCCAGCAGTAACCAGGGGAGGGAGCAGTACTTC. Full variable domain (missing parts from reference TRBV7-2 and TRBJ2-7): GAGVSQSPSNKVTEKGKDVELRCDPISGHTALYWYRQSLGQGLEFLIYFQGNSAPDKSGLPSDRFSAERTGGSVSTLTIQRTQQEDSAVYLCASSNQGREQYFGPGTRLTVT.

V is TRBV6-6 and J is TRBJ1-2; the D gene is possibly TRBD1 (5 bases). Trimming shortened V by 0 bases and J by 8 bases, and 10 bases separated the two germline ends. The CDR3 spans 13 residues. Germline V gene lookup returns CDR1 MNHNY and CDR2 SVGAGI (reference sequence). The CDR3 sequence: CASSYSQGGGYTF. The CDR3 DNA is TGTGCCAGCAGTTACTCCCAGGGAGGCGGCTACACCTTC.